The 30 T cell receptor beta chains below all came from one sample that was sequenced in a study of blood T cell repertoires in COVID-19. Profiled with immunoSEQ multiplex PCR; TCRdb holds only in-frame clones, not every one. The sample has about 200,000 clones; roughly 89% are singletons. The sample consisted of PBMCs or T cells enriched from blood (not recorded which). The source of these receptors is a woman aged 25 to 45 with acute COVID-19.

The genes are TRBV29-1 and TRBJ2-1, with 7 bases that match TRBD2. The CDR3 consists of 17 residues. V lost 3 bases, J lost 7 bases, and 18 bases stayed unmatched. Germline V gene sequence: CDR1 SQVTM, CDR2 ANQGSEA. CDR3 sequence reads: CSVDGPRDGREKNEQFF. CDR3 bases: TGCAGCGTTGACGGACCACGAGACGGGCGGGAGAAGAATGAGCAGTTCTTC.

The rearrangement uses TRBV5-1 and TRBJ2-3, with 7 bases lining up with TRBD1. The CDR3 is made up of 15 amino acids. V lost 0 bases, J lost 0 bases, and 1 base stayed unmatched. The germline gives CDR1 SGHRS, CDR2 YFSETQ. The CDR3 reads CASSLGQGSTDTQYF. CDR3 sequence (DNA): TGCGCCAGCAGCTTGGGACAGGGAAGCACAGATACGCAGTATTTT.

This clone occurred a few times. CDR3 protein: CASSPFLSGIYEQYF. In DNA, the CDR3 is TGTGCCAGCAGCCCATTTCTGTCAGGGATCTACGAGCAGTACTTC. This chain connects TRBV5-6 to TRBJ2-7; TRBD1 is a possible D gene (5 bases). The CDR3 runs 15 residues. From germline, CDR1 is SGHDT and CDR2 YYEEEE. V shed 4 bases and J shed 3 bases, with 17 bases lying between them.

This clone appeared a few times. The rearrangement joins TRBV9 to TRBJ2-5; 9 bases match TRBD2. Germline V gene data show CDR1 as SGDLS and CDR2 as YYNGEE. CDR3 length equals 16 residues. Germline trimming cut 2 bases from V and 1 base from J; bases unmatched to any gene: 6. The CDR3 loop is CASSVGSGGTQETQYF. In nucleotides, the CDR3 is TGTGCCAGCAGCGTCGGAAGCGGGGGGACCCAAGAGACCCAGTACTTC.

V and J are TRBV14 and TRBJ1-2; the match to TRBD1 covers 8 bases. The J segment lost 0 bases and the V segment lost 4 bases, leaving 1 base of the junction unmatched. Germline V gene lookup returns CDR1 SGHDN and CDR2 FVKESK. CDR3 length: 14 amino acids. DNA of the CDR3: TGTGCCAGCAGCCCGACAGGGGCTAACTATGGCTACACCTTC. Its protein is CASSPTGANYGYTF.

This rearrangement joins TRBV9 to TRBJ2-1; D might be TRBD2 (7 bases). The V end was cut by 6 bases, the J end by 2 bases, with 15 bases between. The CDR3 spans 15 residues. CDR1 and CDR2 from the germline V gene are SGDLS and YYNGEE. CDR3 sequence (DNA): TGTGCCAGCAATTCCGCCGGGGGGCCCTACAATGAGCAGTTCTTC. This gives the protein CASNSAGGPYNEQFF. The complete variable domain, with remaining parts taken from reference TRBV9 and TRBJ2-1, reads DSGVTQTPKHLITATGQRVTLRCSPRSGDLSVYWYQQSLDQGLQFLIQYYNGEERAKGNILERFSAQQFPDLHSELNLSSLELGDSALYFCASNSAGGPYNEQFFGPGTRLTVL.

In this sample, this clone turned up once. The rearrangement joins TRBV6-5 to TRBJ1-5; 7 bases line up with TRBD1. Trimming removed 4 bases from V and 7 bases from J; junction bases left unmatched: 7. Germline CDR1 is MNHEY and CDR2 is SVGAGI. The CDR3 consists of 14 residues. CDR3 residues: CASSSQQGFQPQHF. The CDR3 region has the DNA TGTGCCAGCAGTTCCCAACAGGGGTTCCAGCCCCAGCATTTT.

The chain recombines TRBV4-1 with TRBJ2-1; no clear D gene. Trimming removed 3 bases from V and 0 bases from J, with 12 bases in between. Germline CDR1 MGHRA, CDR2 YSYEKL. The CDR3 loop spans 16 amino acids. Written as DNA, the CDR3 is TGCGCCAGCAGCCAGGCGCAGGCGAGCTCCTACAATGAGCAGTTCTTC. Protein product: CASSQAQASSYNEQFF.

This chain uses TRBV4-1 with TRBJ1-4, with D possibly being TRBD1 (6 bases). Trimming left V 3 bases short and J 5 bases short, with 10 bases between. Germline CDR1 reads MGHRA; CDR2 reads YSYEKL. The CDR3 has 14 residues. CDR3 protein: CASSQGHRNEKLFF. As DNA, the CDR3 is TGCGCCAGCAGCCAGGGACACAGAAATGAAAAACTGTTTTTT.

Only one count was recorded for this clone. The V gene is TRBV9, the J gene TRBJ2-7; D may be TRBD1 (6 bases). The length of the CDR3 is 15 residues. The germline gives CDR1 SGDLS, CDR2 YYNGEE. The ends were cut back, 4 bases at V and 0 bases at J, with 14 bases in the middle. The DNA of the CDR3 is TGTGCCAGCAGCCCAACCACAGGGCCCTCCTACGAGCAGTACTTC. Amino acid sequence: CASSPTTGPSYEQYF.

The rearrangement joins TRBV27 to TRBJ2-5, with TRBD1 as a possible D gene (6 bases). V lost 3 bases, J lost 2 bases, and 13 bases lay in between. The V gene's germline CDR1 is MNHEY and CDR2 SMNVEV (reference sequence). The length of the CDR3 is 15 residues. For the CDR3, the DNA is TGTGCCAGCAGTTTCACTTACAGGGAACAAGAGACCCAGTACTTC. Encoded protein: CASSFTYREQETQYF.

CDR3 DNA sequence: TGTGCCAGCATGGGGACAGGCAATCAGCCCCAGCATTTT. Protein product: CASMGTGNQPQHF. The chain combines TRBV2 with TRBJ1-5; TRBD1 matches 7 bases. The junction had 2 bases not matched to a gene; V was cut back by 7 bases and J by 2 bases. The CDR3 runs 13 residues. From germline, CDR1 is SNHLY and CDR2 FYNNEI.

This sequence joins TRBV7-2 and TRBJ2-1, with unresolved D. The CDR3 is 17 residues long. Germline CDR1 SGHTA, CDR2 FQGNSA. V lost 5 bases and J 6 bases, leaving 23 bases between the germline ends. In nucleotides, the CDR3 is TGTGCCAGCAGCCAGTTACACAGTTTCGGTCTCGGCAATGAGCAGTTCTTC. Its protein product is CASSQLHSFGLGNEQFF.

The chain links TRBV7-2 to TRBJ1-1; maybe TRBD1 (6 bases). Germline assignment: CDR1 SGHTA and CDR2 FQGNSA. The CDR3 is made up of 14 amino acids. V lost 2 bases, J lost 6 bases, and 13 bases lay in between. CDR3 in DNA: TGTGCCAGCAGCTTAACAGGGACCTTTTCTGAAGCTTTCTTT. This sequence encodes CASSLTGTFSEAFF.

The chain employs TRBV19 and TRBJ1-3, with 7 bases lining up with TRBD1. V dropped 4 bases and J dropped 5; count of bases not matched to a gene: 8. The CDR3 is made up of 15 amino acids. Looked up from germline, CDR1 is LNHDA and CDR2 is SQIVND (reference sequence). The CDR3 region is CASSRETGDRNTIYF. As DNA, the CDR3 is TGTGCCAGTAGTAGGGAAACAGGGGATCGAAACACCATATATTTT.

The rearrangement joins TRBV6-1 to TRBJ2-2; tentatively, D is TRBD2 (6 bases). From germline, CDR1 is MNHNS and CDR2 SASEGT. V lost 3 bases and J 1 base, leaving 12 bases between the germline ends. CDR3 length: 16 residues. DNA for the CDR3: TGTGCCAGCAGTGAGGGCCGGGACTTGAACACCGGGGAGCTGTTTTTT. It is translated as CASSEGRDLNTGELFF.

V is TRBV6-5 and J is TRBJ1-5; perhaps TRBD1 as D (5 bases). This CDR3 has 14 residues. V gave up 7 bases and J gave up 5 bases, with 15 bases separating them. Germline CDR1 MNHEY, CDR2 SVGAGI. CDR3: CASISPRADQPQHF. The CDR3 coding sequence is TGTGCCAGCATCTCCCCCAGGGCCGATCAGCCCCAGCATTTT.

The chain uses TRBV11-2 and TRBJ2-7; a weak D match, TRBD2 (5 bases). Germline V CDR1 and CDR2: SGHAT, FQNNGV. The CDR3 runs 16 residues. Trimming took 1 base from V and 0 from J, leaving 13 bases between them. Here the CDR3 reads CASSLASGRVSYEQYF. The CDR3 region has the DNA TGTGCCAGCAGCTTAGCCTCTGGGCGGGTCTCCTACGAGCAGTACTTC.

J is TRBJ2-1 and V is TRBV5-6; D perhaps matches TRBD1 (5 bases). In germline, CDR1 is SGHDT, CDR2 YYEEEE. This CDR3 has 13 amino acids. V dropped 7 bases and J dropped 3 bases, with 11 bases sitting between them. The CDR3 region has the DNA TGTGCCAGCGAACGGACACTCTACAATGAGCAGTTCTTC. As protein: CASERTLYNEQFF.

The CDR3 DNA follows: TGTGCCTGGAGTCGGACACCGGCGAGCGCTTTCTTT. Protein product: CAWSRTPASAFF. This chain links TRBV30 with TRBJ1-1, with D maybe TRBD1 (5 bases). This CDR3 is 12 amino acids long. CDR1 and CDR2 (germline): GTSNPN, SVGIG (reference sequence). Trimming left V 2 bases short and J 11 bases short, with 15 bases between.

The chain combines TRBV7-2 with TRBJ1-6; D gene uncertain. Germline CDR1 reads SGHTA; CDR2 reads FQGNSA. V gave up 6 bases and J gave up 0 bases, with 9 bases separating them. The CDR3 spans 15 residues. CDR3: CASSGGSSYNSPLHF. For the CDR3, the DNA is TGTGCCAGCAGTGGAGGGAGCTCCTATAATTCACCCCTCCACTTT.

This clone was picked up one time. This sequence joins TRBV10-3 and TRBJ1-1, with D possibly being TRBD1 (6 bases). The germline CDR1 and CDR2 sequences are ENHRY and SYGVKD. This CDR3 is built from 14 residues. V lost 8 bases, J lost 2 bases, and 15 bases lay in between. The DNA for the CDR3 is TGTGCCATCGGGGAGACAGGCTATAACACTGAAGCTTTCTTT. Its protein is CAIGETGYNTEAFF.

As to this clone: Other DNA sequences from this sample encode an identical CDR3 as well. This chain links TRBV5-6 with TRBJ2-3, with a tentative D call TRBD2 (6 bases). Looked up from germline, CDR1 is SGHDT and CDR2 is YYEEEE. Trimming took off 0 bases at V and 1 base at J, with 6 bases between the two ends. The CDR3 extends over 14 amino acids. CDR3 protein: CASSLGGGTDTQYF. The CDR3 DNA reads TGTGCCAGCAGCTTGGGCGGGGGCACAGATACGCAGTATTTT. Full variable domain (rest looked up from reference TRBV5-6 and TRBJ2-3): DAGVTQSPTHLIKTRGQQVTLRCSPKSGHDTVSWYQQALGQGPQFIFQYYEEEERQRGNFPDRFSGHQFPNYSSELNVNALLLGDSALYLCASSLGGGTDTQYFGPGTRLTVL.

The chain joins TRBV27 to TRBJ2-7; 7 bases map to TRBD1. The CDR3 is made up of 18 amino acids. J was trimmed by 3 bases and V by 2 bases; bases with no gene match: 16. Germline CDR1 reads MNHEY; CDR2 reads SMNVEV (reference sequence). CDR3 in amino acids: CASSLNPPLTGSGYEQYF. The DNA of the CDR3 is TGTGCCAGCAGTTTAAACCCACCCTTGACAGGGTCAGGCTACGAGCAGTACTTC.

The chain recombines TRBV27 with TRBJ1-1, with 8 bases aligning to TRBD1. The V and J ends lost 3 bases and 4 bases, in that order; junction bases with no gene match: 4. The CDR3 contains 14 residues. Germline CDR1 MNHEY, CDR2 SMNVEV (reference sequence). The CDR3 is CASSLLQGGTEAFF. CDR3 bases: TGTGCCAGCAGTTTGCTACAGGGGGGCACTGAAGCTTTCTTT.

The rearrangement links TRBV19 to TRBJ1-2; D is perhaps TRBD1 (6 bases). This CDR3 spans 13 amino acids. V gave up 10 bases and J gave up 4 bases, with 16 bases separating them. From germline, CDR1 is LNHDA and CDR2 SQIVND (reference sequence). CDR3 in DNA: TGTGCCACCCGAACGACAGGATCCTATGGCTACACCTTC. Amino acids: CATRTTGSYGYTF.

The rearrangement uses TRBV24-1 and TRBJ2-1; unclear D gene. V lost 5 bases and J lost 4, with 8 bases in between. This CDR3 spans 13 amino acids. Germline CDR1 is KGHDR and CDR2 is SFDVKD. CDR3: CATSGPDYNEQFF. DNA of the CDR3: TGTGCCACCAGTGGCCCAGATTACAATGAGCAGTTCTTC.

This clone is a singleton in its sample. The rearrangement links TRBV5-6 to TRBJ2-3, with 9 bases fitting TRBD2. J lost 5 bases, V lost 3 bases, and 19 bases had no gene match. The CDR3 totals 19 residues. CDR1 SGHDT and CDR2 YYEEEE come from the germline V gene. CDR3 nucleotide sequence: TGTGCCAGCAGCTATACGACTACGGCTAGCGGGGACGAGATAGATACGCAGTATTTT. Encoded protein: CASSYTTTASGDEIDTQYF.

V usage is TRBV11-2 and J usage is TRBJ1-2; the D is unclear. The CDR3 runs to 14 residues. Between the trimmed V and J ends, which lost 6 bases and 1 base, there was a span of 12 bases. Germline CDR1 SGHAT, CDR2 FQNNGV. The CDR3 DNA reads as TGTGCCAGCAGTTGGCGGTCCAGTAACTATGGCTACACCTTC. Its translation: CASSWRSSNYGYTF.

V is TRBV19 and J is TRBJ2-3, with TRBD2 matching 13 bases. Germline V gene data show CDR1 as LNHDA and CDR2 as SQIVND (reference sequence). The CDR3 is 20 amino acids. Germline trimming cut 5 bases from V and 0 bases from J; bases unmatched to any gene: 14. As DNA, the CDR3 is TGTGCCAGTAGTCCCGGGGGCCGACTAGCGGGGGGCTATAGCACAGATACGCAGTATTTT. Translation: CASSPGGRLAGGYSTDTQYF.